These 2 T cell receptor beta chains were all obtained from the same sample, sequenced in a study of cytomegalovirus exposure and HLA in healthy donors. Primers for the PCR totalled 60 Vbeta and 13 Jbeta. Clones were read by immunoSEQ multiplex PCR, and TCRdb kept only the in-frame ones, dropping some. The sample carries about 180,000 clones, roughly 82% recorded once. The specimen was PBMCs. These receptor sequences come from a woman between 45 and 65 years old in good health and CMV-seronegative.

CDR3 sequence: CATSRGDRGSYEQYF. CDR3 bases: TGTGCCACCAGCAGGGGGGACAGAGGCTCCTACGAGCAGTACTTC. The rearrangement joins TRBV15 to TRBJ2-7; 7 nucleotides agree with TRBD1. The CDR3 runs 15 residues. V shed 3 bases and J 0 bases; nucleotides not matched to a gene: 5. The V gene's germline CDR1 is LNHNV and CDR2 YYDKDF (reference sequence).

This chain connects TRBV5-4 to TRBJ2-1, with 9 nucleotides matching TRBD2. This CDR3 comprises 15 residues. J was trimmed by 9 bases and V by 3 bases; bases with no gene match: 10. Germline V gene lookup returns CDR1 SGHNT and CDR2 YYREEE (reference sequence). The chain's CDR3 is CASSSGGRGSGEQFF. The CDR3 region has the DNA TGTGCCAGCAGCTCGGGCGGGAGGGGTTCAGGTGAGCAGTTCTTC.